A single sample gave rise to the 2 T cell receptor beta chains below, sequenced in a study of shared clonotypes between healthy human individuals. The repertoire was sequenced with immunoSEQ multiplex PCR; TCRdb's copy has only in-frame clones and lacks some. The sample gives more than 2,000,000 clones, around 90% of which show up once; about 0.13% is in the top ten. The sample comprised naive CD4+ T cells sorted from blood. Indicated subset: CD45RA+ positively selected. The receptor source for this set is a man younger than 35 in good health.

The chain recombines TRBV28 with TRBJ1-4; D is uncertain. Germline values: CDR1 MDHEN, CDR2 SYDVKM. Trimming took 5 bases from V and 6 from J, leaving 16 bases between them. The CDR3 spans 15 residues. The chain's CDR3 is CASSNSGPPDEKLFF. As DNA, the CDR3 is TGTGCCAGCAGTAACTCCGGGCCACCGGATGAAAAACTGTTTTTT. Full variable domain (remainder filled in from reference TRBV28 and TRBJ1-4): DVKVTQSSRYLVKRTGEKVFLECVQDMDHENMFWYRQDPGLGLRLIYFSYDVKMKEKGDIPEGYSVSREKKERFSLILESASTNQTSMYLCASSNSGPPDEKLFFGSGTQLSVL.

As for this clone: Other DNA sequences in the same sample also yield this CDR3. This CDR3 is CASSLAGQGNSPLHF. CDR3 sequence (DNA): TGCGCCAGCAGCTTGGCGGGACAGGGGAATTCACCCCTCCACTTT. The rearrangement uses TRBV5-1 and TRBJ1-6, with TRBD1 identical over 10 bases. This CDR3 is 15 amino acids long. With V trimmed by 0 bases and J by 7 bases, 1 base remained unmatched. Germline V gene sequence: CDR1 SGHRS, CDR2 YFSETQ.